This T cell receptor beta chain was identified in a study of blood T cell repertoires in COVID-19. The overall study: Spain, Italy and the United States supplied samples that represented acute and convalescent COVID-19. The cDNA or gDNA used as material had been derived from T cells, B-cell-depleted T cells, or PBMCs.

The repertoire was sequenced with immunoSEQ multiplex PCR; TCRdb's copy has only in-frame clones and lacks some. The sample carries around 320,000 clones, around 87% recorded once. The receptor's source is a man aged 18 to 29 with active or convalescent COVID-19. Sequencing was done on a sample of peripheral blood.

CDR3 region: CASSSGRYEQYF. The CDR3 coding sequence is TGTGCCAGCAGTTCAGGCCGCTACGAGCAGTACTTC. The gene calls are TRBV27 and TRBJ2-7; D not certain. The CDR3 runs to 12 residues. Germline loops: CDR1 MNHEY, CDR2 SMNVEV (reference sequence). V lost 4 bases and J lost 3, with 7 bases in between.